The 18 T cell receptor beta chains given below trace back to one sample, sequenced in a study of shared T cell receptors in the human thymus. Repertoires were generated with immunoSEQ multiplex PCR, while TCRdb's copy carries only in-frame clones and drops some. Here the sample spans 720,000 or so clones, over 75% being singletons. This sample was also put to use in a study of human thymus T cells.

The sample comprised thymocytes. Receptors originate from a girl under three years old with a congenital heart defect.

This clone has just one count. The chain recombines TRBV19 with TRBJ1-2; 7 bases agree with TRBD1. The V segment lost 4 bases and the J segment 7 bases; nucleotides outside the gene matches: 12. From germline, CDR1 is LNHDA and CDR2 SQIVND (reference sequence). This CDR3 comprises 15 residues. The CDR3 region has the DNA TGTGCCAGTAGTACCTTCCCGACAGGGTCGGCTGGCTACACCTTC. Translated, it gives CASSTFPTGSAGYTF.

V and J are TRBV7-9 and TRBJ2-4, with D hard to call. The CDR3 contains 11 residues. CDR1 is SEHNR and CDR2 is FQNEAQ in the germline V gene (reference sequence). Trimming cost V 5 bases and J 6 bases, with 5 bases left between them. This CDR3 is CASSGANIQYF. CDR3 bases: TGTGCCAGCAGCGGAGCAAACATTCAGTACTTC.

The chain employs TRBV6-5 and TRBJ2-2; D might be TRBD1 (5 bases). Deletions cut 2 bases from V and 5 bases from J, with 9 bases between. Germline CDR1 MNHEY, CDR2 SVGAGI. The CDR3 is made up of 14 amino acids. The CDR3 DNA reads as TGTGCCAGCAGTTACAAGGGGTGGACCGGGGAGCTGTTTTTT. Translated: CASSYKGWTGELFF.

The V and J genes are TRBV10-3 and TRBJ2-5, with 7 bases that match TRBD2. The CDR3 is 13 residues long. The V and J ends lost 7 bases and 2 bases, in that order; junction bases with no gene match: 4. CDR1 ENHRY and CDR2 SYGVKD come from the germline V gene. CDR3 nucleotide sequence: TGTGCCATCAACCGGGACTATCAAGAGACCCAGTACTTC. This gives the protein CAINRDYQETQYF.

The CDR3 loop reads CASSLKRGGRDGYTF. CDR3 DNA: TGTGCCAGCAGTTTAAAGCGAGGGGGCCGAGATGGCTACACCTTC. The chain employs TRBV27 and TRBJ1-2; TRBD1 aligns across 7 bases. Germline trimming cut 2 bases from V and 6 bases from J; bases unmatched to any gene: 9. This CDR3 is built from 15 residues. Germline loops: CDR1 MNHEY, CDR2 SMNVEV (reference sequence).

The CDR3, as DNA: TGCAGCGTTGATTCCGCGGGGGGGCAGTTCTTC. Its translation is CSVDSAGGQFF. The V call is TRBV29-1, the J call TRBJ2-1; 8 bases are shared with TRBD2. The CDR3 is made up of 11 amino acids. The germline gives CDR1 SQVTM, CDR2 ANQGSEA. V lost 3 bases, J lost 12 bases, and 4 bases stayed unmatched.

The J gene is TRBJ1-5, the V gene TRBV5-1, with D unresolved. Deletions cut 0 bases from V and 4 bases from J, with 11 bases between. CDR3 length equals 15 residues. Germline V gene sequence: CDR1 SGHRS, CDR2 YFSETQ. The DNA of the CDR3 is TGCGCCAGCAGCTTGGGGGGAGCACCTAATCAGCCCCAGCATTTT. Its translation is CASSLGGAPNQPQHF. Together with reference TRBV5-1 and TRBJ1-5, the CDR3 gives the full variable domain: KAGVTQTPRYLIKTRGQQVTLSCSPISGHRSVSWYQQTPGQGLQFLFEYFSETQRNKGNFPGRFSGRQFSNSRSEMNVSTLELGDSALYLCASSLGGAPNQPQHFGDGTRLSIL.

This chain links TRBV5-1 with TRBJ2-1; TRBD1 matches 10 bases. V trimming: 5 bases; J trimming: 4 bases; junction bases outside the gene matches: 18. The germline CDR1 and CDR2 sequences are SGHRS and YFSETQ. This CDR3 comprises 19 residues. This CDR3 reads CASSRDEKSGQGNYNEQFF. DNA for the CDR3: TGCGCCAGCAGTCGAGACGAAAAATCGGGACAGGGGAATTACAATGAGCAGTTCTTC. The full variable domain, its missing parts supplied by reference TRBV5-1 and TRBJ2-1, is KAGVTQTPRYLIKTRGQQVTLSCSPISGHRSVSWYQQTPGQGLQFLFEYFSETQRNKGNFPGRFSGRQFSNSRSEMNVSTLELGDSALYLCASSRDEKSGQGNYNEQFFGPGTRLTVL.

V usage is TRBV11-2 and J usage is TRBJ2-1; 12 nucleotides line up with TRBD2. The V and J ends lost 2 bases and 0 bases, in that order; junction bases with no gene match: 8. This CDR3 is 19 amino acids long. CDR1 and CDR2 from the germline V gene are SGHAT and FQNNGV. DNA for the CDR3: TGTGCCAGCAGCTTACTCCCCCGGACTAGCGGGGCCTCCTACAATGAGCAGTTCTTC. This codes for CASSLLPRTSGASYNEQFF.

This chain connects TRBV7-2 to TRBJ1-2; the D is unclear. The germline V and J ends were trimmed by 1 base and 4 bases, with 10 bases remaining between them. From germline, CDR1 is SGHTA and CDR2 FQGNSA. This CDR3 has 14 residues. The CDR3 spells CASSLGKTGYGYTF. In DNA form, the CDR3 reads TGTGCCAGCAGCTTAGGCAAGACGGGCTATGGCTACACCTTC.

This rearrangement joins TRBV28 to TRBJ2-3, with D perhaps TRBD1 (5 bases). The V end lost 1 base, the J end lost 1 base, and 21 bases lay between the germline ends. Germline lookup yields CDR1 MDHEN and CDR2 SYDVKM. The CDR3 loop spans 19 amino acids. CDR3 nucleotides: TGTGCCAGCAGTTTATTCCCCCTGCTAGGGGTTTGCGGCACAGATACGCAGTATTTT. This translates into CASSLFPLLGVCGTDTQYF.

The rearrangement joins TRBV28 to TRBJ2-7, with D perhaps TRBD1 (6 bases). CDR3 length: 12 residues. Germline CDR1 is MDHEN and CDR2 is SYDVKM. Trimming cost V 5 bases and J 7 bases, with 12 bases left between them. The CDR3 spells CASSARGCEQYF. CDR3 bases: TGTGCCAGCAGTGCCAGGGGATGTGAGCAGTACTTC.

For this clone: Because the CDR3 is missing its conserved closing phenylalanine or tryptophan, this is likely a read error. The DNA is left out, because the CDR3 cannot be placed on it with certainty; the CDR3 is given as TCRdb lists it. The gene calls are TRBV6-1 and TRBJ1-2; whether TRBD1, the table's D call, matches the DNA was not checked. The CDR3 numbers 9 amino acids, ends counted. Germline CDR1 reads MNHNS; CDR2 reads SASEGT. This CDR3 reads CASSFRTGI.

The chain's CDR3 is CASSYSHRNTEAFF. Here the CDR3 DNA reads TGTGCCAGCAGTTACTCGCACAGGAACACTGAAGCTTTCTTT. The J gene is TRBJ1-1, the V gene TRBV6-6; D gene uncertain. Per the germline V gene, CDR1 is MNHNY and CDR2 is SVGAGI (reference sequence). Deletions cut 0 bases from V and 1 base from J, with 6 bases between. The CDR3 consists of 14 residues.

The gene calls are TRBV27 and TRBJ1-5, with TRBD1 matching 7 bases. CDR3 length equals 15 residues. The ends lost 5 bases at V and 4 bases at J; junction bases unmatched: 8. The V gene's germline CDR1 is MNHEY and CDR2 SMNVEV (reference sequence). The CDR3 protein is CASSPRTGPNQPQHF. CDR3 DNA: TGTGCCAGCAGTCCCAGGACAGGCCCTAATCAGCCCCAGCATTTT.

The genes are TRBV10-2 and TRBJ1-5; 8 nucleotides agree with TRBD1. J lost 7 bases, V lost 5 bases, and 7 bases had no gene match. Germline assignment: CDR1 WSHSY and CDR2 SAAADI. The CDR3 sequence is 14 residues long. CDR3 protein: CASSRQGHRQPQHF. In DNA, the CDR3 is TGCGCCAGCAGTAGACAGGGGCACAGACAGCCCCAGCATTTT.

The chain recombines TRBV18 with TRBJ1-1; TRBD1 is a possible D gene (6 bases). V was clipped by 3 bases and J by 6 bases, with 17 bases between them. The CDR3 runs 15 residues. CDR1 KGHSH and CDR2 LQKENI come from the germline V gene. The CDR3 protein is CASSPRAGEMPEAFF. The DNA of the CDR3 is TGTGCCAGCTCACCTCGGGCAGGGGAAATGCCTGAAGCTTTCTTT.

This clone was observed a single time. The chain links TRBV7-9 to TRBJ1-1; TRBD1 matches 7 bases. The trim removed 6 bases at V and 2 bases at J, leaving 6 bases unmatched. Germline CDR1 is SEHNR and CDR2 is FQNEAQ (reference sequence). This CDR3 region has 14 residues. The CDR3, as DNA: TGTGCCAGCAGTCAGGCAGGGGGAAACACTGAAGCTTTCTTT. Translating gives CASSQAGGNTEAFF.